What follows describes a single TCR beta chain. Germline assignment: CDR1 SGHRS and CDR2 YFSETQ. The V gene end was trimmed by 4 bases and the J gene end by 5 bases; junction bases not matched to a gene: 5. The CDR3 length is 15 residues. This entry comes from a study of PD-L1 blockade in urothelial cancer. Background on the study: In 2014 therapy began: atezolizumab 1,200 mg intravenously every 3 weeks. Investigators checked blood 3 weeks (second dose) and 6 weeks after treatment start. Among blood samples, the median T cell count was some 140,000.

Added to each PCR by spiking were synthetic TCR analog templates. Measured with immunoSEQ multiplex PCR; TCRdb has only the in-frame clones, and not every one. This sample has approximately 100,000 clones, with about 90% found just once. The TCR was taken from a woman of 80 years or more with urothelial cancer. The chain joins TRBV5-1 to TRBJ2-1; 11 bases map to TRBD2. The source was PBMCs, collected around atezolizumab (anti-PD-L1) treatment. Written as DNA, the CDR3 is TGCGCCAGCAGCCTGATGACTAGCGGGAACAATGAGCAGTTCTTC. Protein sequence: CASSLMTSGNNEQFF.